This TCR beta chain was recorded in a study of T cells in Graves' hyperthyroidism and ophthalmopathy. This clonotype came up a few times. Germline CDR1 is SQVTM and CDR2 is ANQGSEA. The V end lost 7 bases, the J end lost 3 bases, and 15 bases lay between the germline ends. This CDR3 has 13 residues. Amplified TCR beta CDR3 regions derived from RNA transcripts. Primed by the HTBI set, a first-round RT-PCR was run on the TCR CDR3. TCRdb analysed the multiplex PCR reads with MiXCR anew, one entry per CDR3 protein. This sample has 500,000 to 800,000 distinct CDR3 sequences, with just under 45% found just once.

The specimen sequenced was peripheral blood or thyroid tissue (not recorded which). The genes are TRBV29-1 and TRBJ1-2; D call uncertain. The TCR sequence derives from an adult man with Graves' disease, either hyperthyroidism or ophthalmopathy (not recorded which). In DNA, the CDR3 is TGCAGCGGAGACGGGGAAAAGGACTATGGCTACACCTTC. This encodes CSGDGEKDYGYTF. Looking up the rest from reference TRBV29-1 and TRBJ1-2 gives the full variable domain: SAVISQKPSRDICQRGTSLTIQCQVDSQVTMMFWYRQQPGQSLTLIATANQGSEATYESGFVIDKFPISRPNLTFSTLTVSNMSPEDSSIYLCSGDGEKDYGYTFGSGTRLTVV.